The table lists the clone carrying this T cell receptor beta chain with a count of one. Authors' methods: Using reference gene primer amplification, nucleated cell counts were estimated. Measured with immunoSEQ multiplex PCR; TCRdb has only the in-frame clones, and not every one. D and trimming come from the DNA, and the V and J calls and clone size come from that table. This sample has 52,000 or so clones, with approximately 86% found just once. The data stem from a study of blood T cell repertoires in COVID-19. Study at large: Sites across the United States, Italy and Spain contributed samples from acute and convalescent COVID-19. PBMCs, B-cell-depleted T cells, or T cells provided the cDNA or gDNA that made up the material.

During active infection, Seattle patients enrolled and were then monitored through disease. V was clipped by 1 base and J by 5 bases; unmatched bases: 9. The germline V gene has CDR1 SGHAT and CDR2 FQNNGV. The CDR3 extends over 17 amino acids. J is TRBJ2-1 and V is TRBV11-2, with TRBD2 matching 9 bases. The sequenced material came from peripheral blood. The clonotype originates from a man in his forties or fifties with COVID-19, enrolled during active disease. In DNA form, the CDR3 reads TGTGCCAGCAGCTTAGTTTGGGTCCAGCGGGGGGACAATGAGCAGTTCTTC. Encoded protein: CASSLVWVQRGDNEQFF.